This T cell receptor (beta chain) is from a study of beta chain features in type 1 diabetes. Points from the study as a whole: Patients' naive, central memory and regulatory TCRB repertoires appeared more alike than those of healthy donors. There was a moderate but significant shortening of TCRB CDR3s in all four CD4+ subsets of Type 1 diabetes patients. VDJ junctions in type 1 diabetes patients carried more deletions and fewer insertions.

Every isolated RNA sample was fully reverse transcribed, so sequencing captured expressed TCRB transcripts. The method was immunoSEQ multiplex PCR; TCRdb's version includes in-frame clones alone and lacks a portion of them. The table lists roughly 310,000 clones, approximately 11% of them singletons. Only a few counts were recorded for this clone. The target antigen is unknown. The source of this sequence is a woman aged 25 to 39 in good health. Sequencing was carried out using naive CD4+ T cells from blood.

As DNA, the CDR3 is TGTGCCAGCAGCGAGAGGGAGGGGAATCGGGGCTACACCTTC. Amino acids: CASSEREGNRGYTF. This sequence joins TRBV9 and TRBJ1-2; D possibly corresponds to TRBD1 (5 bases). Deletions cut 3 bases from V and 8 bases from J, with 17 bases between. This CDR3 has 14 amino acids. Germline-derived CDR1 and CDR2 are SGDLS and YYNGEE.